A single sample is the source of the 25 T cell receptor beta chains below, sequenced in a study of post-analysis software for immune sequencing data. TCR beta libraries were prepared from cDNA with unique molecular identifiers. TCRdb redid the calling of the PCR reads with MiXCR, one entry per CDR3 protein. The table records about 200,000 distinct CDR3 sequences, 29% of them present only once. For these receptors, no antigen is known. Broader study findings: Controls showed lower frequencies than patients for five TRBV segments, and TRBV5-6, TRBV5-1 and TRBV20-1 were among these.

Material for sequencing was blood. The receptors shown here come from a girl between 2 and 17 years old with multiple sclerosis.

The sample holds many counts of this clonotype. The chain uses TRBV11-2 and TRBJ2-4, with D perhaps assigned TRBD1 or TRBD2 (5 bases each). The ends were cut back, 5 bases at V and 12 bases at J, with 17 bases in the middle. Germline CDR1 reads SGHAT; CDR2 reads FQNNGV. CDR3 size: 13 residues. For the CDR3, the DNA is TGTGCCAGCAGCCAGGGACGGCCAACGGATCAGTACTTC. Translating gives CASSQGRPTDQYF. Complete variable domain (other parts from reference TRBV11-2 and TRBJ2-4): EAGVAQSPRYKIIEKRQSVAFWCNPISGHATLYWYQQILGQGPKLLIQFQNNGVVDDSQLPKDRFSAERLKGVDSTLKIQPAKLEDSAVYLCASSQGRPTDQYFGAGTRLSVL.

This clonotype was counted between two and nine times. The V gene is TRBV20-1, the J gene TRBJ2-7; D might be TRBD2 (6 bases). The CDR3 is 16 amino acids. V was trimmed by 5 bases and J by 7 bases, leaving 27 bases between them. The germline gives CDR1 DFQATT, CDR2 SNEGSKA (reference sequence). CDR3 residues: CSALLSTSSSYNEQYF. The CDR3 bases are TGCAGTGCTCTGTTGTCAACTAGCTCCTCCTACAATGAGCAGTACTTC.

This clonotype occurred many times. CDR3: CASSLVWVTGRDYEQYF. CDR3 DNA sequence: TGTGCCAGCAGCTTAGTTTGGGTGACAGGGAGGGACTACGAGCAGTACTTC. The rearrangement uses TRBV11-2 and TRBJ2-7; perhaps D is TRBD1 or TRBD2 (7 bases each). CDR1 is SGHAT and CDR2 is FQNNGV in the germline V gene. Trimming took 1 base from V and 3 from J, leaving 19 bases between them. The CDR3 is made up of 17 amino acids.

The gene calls are TRBV10-3 and TRBJ2-4; D is ambiguous. Germline values: CDR1 ENHRY, CDR2 SYGVKD. With 0 bases removed from V and 15 bases from J, the gap between germline ends came to 18 bases. CDR3 length: 14 residues. DNA of the CDR3: TGTGCCATCAGTGAGTCTGGGGAACGAGAGACCCGGTACTTC. It codes for CAISESGERETRYF.

This chain connects TRBV5-1 to TRBJ2-1; TRBD1 aligns across 8 bases. V lost 4 bases, J lost 0 bases, and 9 bases stayed unmatched. The germline V gene has CDR1 SGHRS and CDR2 YFSETQ. CDR3 size: 17 residues. The CDR3 region has the DNA TGCGCCAGCAGCGAAAGGACAGGGCTAAGCTCCTACAATGAGCAGTTCTTC. Translating gives CASSERTGLSSYNEQFF.

The chain links TRBV6-5 to TRBJ2-2, with 7 bases lining up with TRBD1. The V segment lost 7 bases and the J segment 4 bases; nucleotides outside the gene matches: 9. CDR1 MNHEY and CDR2 SVGAGI come from the germline V gene. CDR3 length: 15 residues. The CDR3 region is CASTPGSGGTGELFF. The CDR3 DNA reads TGTGCCAGCACCCCCGGGTCAGGGGGCACCGGGGAGCTGTTTTTT.

As concerns this clonotype: This may be a read error, as it is one base from a much larger clone. The V call is TRBV6-5, the J call TRBJ2-7; TRBD1 matches at 8 bases. The CDR3 extends over 14 amino acids. V lost 7 bases, J lost 5 bases, and 10 bases stayed unmatched. From germline, CDR1 is MNHEY and CDR2 SVGAGI. The CDR3 DNA is TGTGCCAGCAACTTGGACAGGGTCGGAAACGAGCAGTACTTC. Protein product: CASNLDRVGNEQYF.

This chain links TRBV3-1 with TRBJ2-7; D ambiguous. The germline V and J ends were trimmed by 4 bases and 7 bases, with 14 bases remaining between them. CDR3 size: 13 residues. Germline CDR1 and CDR2: LGHDT and YNNKEL (reference sequence). This CDR3 reads CASSPELYVEQYF. DNA of the CDR3: TGTGCCAGCAGCCCGGAACTCTACGTGGAGCAGTACTTC.

The rearrangement joins TRBV12-2 to TRBJ2-5; the table's D call of TRBD1 was not tested on the DNA. TRBV12-2 is assigned pseudogene status. The CDR3 runs to 17 residues. The CDR3 DNA is TGTGCAAGTCGCTCTCTCCCCCTGGGACTGGTACTTGGGACCCAGTACTTC. Translation gives CASRSLPLGLVLGTQYF.

The chain couples TRBV5-1 to TRBJ2-7; a weak D match, TRBD2 (5 bases). Germline V gives CDR1 SGHRS, CDR2 YFSETQ. The CDR3 extends over 15 amino acids. V was trimmed by 4 bases and J by 6 bases, leaving 20 bases between them. The chain's CDR3 is CASSEGGPGYGEQYF. CDR3 sequence (DNA): TGCGCCAGCAGCGAGGGTGGGCCAGGATACGGCGAGCAGTACTTC.

This chain uses TRBV27 with TRBJ2-6; 7 bases fit TRBD1. The CDR3 consists of 19 residues. Trimming removed 5 bases from V and 0 bases from J; junction bases left unmatched: 13. Per the germline V gene, CDR1 is MNHEY and CDR2 is SMNVEV (reference sequence). The CDR3 loop reads CASSPYGTESFSGANVLTF. In DNA, the CDR3 is TGTGCCAGCAGTCCCTACGGGACAGAGAGTTTCTCTGGGGCCAACGTCCTGACTTTC.

V and J are TRBV29-1 and TRBJ2-7, with D maybe TRBD2 (5 bases). Germline loops: CDR1 SQVTM, CDR2 ANQGSEA. This CDR3 comprises 14 residues. The V and J ends lost 4 bases and 6 bases respectively, with 19 bases between them. The CDR3, as DNA: TGCAGCGTTGTCTCGGGGTGGGTGGGGATCGAGCAGTACTTC. Translating it yields CSVVSGWVGIEQYF.

A note on this clonotype: Being one base from a much bigger clone, this may be a read error. The chain recombines TRBV11-2 with TRBJ2-5; a possible D gene is TRBD1 (5 bases). The CDR3 loop spans 13 amino acids. Germline V gives CDR1 SGHAT, CDR2 FQNNGV. CDR3 residues: CVSSRDIQETQYF. The CDR3 DNA follows: TGTGTCAGCAGCAGGGATATTCAAGAGACCCAGTACTTC.

This clonotype appeared many times. The V gene is TRBV5-1, the J gene TRBJ2-7; 11 bases map to TRBD2. The V segment lost 4 bases and the J segment 1 base; nucleotides outside the gene matches: 4. Germline-derived CDR1 and CDR2 are SGHRS and YFSETQ. This CDR3 region has 15 residues. The CDR3 DNA reads TGCGCCAGCAGCCAGGGACTAGCGGAGTCCTACGAGCAGTACTTC. It yields the protein CASSQGLAESYEQYF.

This clonotype was recorded a few times. The chain links TRBV5-5 to TRBJ2-5; 9 bases are a match to TRBD2. The CDR3 covers 17 residues. The V gene end was trimmed by 0 bases and the J gene end by 7 bases; junction bases not matched to a gene: 13. Germline values: CDR1 SGHKS, CDR2 YYEKEE (reference sequence). The chain's CDR3 is CASSLDVVAGDPGTQYF. The CDR3 region has the DNA TGTGCCAGCAGCTTGGATGTCGTAGCGGGGGACCCCGGGACCCAGTACTTC. The full variable domain, its missing parts supplied by reference TRBV5-5 and TRBJ2-5, is DAGVTQSPTHLIKTRGQQVTLRCSPISGHKSVSWYQQVLGQGPQFIFQYYEKEERGRGNFPDRFSARQFPNYSSELNVNALLLGDSALYLCASSLDVVAGDPGTQYFGPGTRLLVL.

The rearrangement joins TRBV20-1 to TRBJ2-1; the D is unclear. The CDR3 totals 11 residues. V lost 3 bases, J lost 6 bases, and 6 bases lay in between. CDR1 and CDR2 from the germline V gene are DFQATT and SNEGSKA (reference sequence). The CDR3 DNA sequence: TGCAGTGCTAGGGGCTTCAATGAGCAGTTCTTC. Translation: CSARGFNEQFF.

The J gene is TRBJ1-4, the V gene TRBV2; a weak D match, TRBD1 (5 bases). The CDR3 length is 17 residues. The germline CDR1 and CDR2 sequences are SNHLY and FYNNEI. V lost 3 bases, J lost 8 bases, and 22 bases lay in between. This CDR3 is CASSEGEQEADGEKLFF. In DNA, the CDR3 is TGTGCCAGCAGTGAGGGGGAACAGGAAGCGGACGGGGAAAAACTGTTTTTT.

This clonotype appeared many times. In DNA, the CDR3 is TGCGCCAGCAGCTTGGAGAGGGCCTGGGACTACGAGCAGTACTTC. This encodes CASSLERAWDYEQYF. The chain uses TRBV5-1 and TRBJ2-7; TRBD2 might be the D (5 bases). The CDR3 contains 15 residues. The V end lost 0 bases, the J end lost 3 bases, and 13 bases lay between the germline ends. From germline, CDR1 is SGHRS and CDR2 YFSETQ.

As for this clonotype: A much larger clonotype is one base distant, so this may be a read error. Here the CDR3 DNA reads TGTGCCAGCAGTTACGGTATGCCGGCTTTCTTT. Translating it yields CASSYGMPAFF. The gene calls are TRBV6-6 and TRBJ1-1; D gene unclear. This CDR3 is 11 amino acids long. Trimming removed 2 bases at V and 11 bases at J, with 9 bases between. CDR1 and CDR2 (germline): MNHNY, SVGAGI (reference sequence).

Many counts were recorded for this clonotype. The genes are TRBV7-8 and TRBJ1-1; 7 bases fit TRBD1. Per the germline V gene, CDR1 is SGHVS and CDR2 is FQNEAQ. The CDR3 is 14 residues long. V shed 4 bases, J shed 4 bases, and the junction held 6 bases outside the gene matches. CDR3 sequence reads: CASSSRQGFTEAFF. The DNA for the CDR3 is TGTGCCAGCAGCTCCCGACAGGGTTTCACTGAAGCTTTCTTT. The entire variable domain, with the rest obtained from reference TRBV7-8 and TRBJ1-1, is as follows: GAGVSQSPRYKVAKRGQDVALRCDPISGHVSLFWYQQALGQGPEFLTYFQNEAQLDKSGLPSDRFFAERPEGSVSTLKIQRTQQEDSAVYLCASSSRQGFTEAFFGQGTRLTVV.

This sequence joins TRBV20-1 and TRBJ1-2; D call uncertain. Trimming pared 8 bases from V and 7 bases from J, leaving 11 bases between. Per germline, CDR1 DFQATT and CDR2 SNEGSKA (reference sequence). This CDR3 has 10 residues. The CDR3, as DNA: TGCAGTAGTTGGACGGGTGGCTACACCTTC. It yields the protein CSSWTGGYTF.

This clonotype came up many times. The genes are TRBV3-1 and TRBJ2-1, with a weak D call TRBD2 (5 bases). V dropped 0 bases and J dropped 6 bases, with 18 bases sitting between them. This CDR3 has 17 residues. Germline V gives CDR1 LGHDT, CDR2 YNNKEL (reference sequence). The CDR3, as DNA: TGTGCCAGCAGCCAAGACCCCACTAGACGGATATTCAATGAGCAGTTCTTC. Amino acid sequence: CASSQDPTRRIFNEQFF.

This clonotype occurred once. This clone may be a read error of a much larger clone one base away. The chain carries TRBV28 and TRBJ1-2; 10 bases line up with TRBD1. The CDR3 sequence is 15 residues long. J gave up 6 bases and V 4 bases, and 8 bases lay outside the gene matches. Germline V lookup: CDR1 MDHEN, CDR2 SYDVKM. The CDR3 is CASSSTGGKNHGYTF. CDR3 nucleotides: TGTGCCAGCAGTTCGACAGGGGGCAAGAACCATGGCTACACCTTC.

The rearrangement uses TRBV28 and TRBJ2-2, with 8 bases matching TRBD1. With 11 bases clipped from V and 0 bases from J, the junction kept 8 bases outside the gene matches. There are 15 residues in the CDR3. Per the germline V gene, CDR1 is MDHEN and CDR2 is SYDVKM. The CDR3 loop is CAGGGTGSNTGELFF. CDR3 DNA sequence: TGTGCCGGAGGTGGGACAGGATCGAACACCGGGGAGCTGTTTTTT.

This clonotype has a handful of counts. The chain is built from TRBV20-1 and TRBJ2-7, with D perhaps TRBD1 (6 bases). Germline values: CDR1 DFQATT, CDR2 SNEGSKA (reference sequence). The CDR3 consists of 15 residues. The ends were cut back, 5 bases at V and 1 base at J, with 18 bases in the middle. CDR3 DNA: TGCAGTGCTCCCCGAGGGGCAGGGGTGTCCTACGAGCAGTACTTC. Its protein is CSAPRGAGVSYEQYF.